This TCR beta chain was sequenced in a study of cytomegalovirus exposure and HLA in healthy donors. Study-level background: For the approximately 400 genotyped donors, approximately 83% fell within the Caucasian-associated ancestry cluster.

The CDR3 contains 13 residues. Germline CDR1 and CDR2: SQVTM and ANQGSEA. V lost 6 bases, J lost 1 base, and 12 bases lay in between. A multiplex PCR was run with 60 Vbeta primers and 13 Jbeta primers. Here immunoSEQ multiplex PCR was the method, and the copy in TCRdb shows in-frame clones only, minus some. The repertoire holds 150,000 to 200,000 clones, with around 80% as singletons. The sequencing input was PBMCs. The chain couples TRBV29-1 to TRBJ1-2; tentatively, D is TRBD1 (6 bases). The receptor comes from a woman aged 50 to 60 in good health and CMV-seropositive. The CDR3, as DNA: TGCAGCGTGGGTACAGGGATTAACTATGGCTACACCTTC. It encodes CSVGTGINYGYTF. Based on the CDR3 plus reference TRBV29-1 and TRBJ1-2, the full variable domain is SAVISQKPSRDICQRGTSLTIQCQVDSQVTMMFWYRQQPGQSLTLIATANQGSEATYESGFVIDKFPISRPNLTFSTLTVSNMSPEDSSIYLCSVGTGINYGYTFGSGTRLTVV.